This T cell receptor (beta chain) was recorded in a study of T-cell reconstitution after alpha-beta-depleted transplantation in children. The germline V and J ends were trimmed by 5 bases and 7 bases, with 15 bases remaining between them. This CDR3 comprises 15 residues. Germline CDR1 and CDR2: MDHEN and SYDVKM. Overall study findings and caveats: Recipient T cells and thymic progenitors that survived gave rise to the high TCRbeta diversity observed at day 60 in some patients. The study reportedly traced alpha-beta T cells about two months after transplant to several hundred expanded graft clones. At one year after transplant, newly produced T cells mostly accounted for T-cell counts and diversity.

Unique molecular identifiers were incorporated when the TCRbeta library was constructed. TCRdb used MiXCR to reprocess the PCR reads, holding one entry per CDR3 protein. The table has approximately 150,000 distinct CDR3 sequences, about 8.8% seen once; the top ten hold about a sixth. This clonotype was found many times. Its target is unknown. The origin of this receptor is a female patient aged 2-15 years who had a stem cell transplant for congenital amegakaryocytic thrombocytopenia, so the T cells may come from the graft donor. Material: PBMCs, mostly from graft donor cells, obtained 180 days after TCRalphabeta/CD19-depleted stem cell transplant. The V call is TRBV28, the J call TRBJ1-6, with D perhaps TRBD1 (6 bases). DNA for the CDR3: TGTGCCAGCAGTCATCTTACAGGGTTCAATTCACCCCTCCACTTT. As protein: CASSHLTGFNSPLHF.